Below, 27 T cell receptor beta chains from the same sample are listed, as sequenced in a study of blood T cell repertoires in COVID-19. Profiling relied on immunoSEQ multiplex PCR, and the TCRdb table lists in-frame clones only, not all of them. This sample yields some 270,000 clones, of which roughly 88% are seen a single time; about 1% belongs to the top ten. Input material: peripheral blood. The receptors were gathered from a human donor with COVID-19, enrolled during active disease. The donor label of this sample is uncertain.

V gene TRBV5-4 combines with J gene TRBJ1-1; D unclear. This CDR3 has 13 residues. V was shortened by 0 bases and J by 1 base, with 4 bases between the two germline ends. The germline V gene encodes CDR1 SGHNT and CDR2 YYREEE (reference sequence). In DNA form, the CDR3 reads TGTGCCAGCAGCTTGGACAGGAACACTGAAGCTTTCTTT. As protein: CASSLDRNTEAFF.

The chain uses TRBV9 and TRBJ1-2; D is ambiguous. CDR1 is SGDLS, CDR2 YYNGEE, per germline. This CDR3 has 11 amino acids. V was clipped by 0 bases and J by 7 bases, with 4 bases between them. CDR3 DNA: TGTGCCAGCAGCGTAGGAGGTGGCTACACCTTC. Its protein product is CASSVGGGYTF.

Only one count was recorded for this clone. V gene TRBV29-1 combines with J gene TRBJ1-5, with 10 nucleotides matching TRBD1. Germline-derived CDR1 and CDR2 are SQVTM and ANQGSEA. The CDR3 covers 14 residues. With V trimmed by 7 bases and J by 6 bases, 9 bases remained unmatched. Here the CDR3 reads CSAGGQGKGQPQHF. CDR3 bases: TGCAGCGCCGGGGGACAGGGGAAGGGTCAGCCCCAGCATTTT.

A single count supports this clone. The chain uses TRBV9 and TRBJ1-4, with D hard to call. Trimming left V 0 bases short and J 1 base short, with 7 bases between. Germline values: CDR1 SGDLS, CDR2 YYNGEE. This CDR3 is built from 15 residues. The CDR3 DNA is TGTGCCAGCAGCGTAGGGGGAGGAACTAATGAAAAACTGTTTTTT. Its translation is CASSVGGGTNEKLFF. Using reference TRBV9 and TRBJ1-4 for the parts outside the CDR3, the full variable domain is DSGVTQTPKHLITATGQRVTLRCSPRSGDLSVYWYQQSLDQGLQFLIQYYNGEERAKGNILERFSAQQFPDLHSELNLSSLELGDSALYFCASSVGGGTNEKLFFGSGTQLSVL.

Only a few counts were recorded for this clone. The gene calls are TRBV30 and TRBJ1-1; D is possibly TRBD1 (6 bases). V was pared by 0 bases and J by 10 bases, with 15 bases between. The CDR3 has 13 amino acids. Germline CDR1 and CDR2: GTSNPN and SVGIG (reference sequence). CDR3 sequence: CAWSVQGTLLAFF. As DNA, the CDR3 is TGTGCCTGGAGTGTACAGGGCACTCTGTTAGCTTTCTTT.

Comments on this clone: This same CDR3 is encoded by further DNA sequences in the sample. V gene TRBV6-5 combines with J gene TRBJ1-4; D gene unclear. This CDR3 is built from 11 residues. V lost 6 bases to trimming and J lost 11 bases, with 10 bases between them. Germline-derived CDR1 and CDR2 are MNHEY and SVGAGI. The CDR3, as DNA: TGTGCCAGCAGATCTGCGGGGAAACTGTTTTTT. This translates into CASRSAGKLFF.

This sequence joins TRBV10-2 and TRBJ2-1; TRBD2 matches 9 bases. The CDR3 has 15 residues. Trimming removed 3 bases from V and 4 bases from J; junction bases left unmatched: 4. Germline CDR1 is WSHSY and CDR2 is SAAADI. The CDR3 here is CASSETSGRYNEQFF. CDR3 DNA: TGCGCCAGCAGTGAAACTAGCGGGCGATACAATGAGCAGTTCTTC.

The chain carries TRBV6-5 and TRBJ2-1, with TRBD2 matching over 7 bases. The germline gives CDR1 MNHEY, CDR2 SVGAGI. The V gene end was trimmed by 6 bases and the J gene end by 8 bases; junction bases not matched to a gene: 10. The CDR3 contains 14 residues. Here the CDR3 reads CASRRGGLSDEQFF. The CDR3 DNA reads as TGTGCCAGCAGACGGGGAGGGCTATCGGATGAGCAGTTCTTC.

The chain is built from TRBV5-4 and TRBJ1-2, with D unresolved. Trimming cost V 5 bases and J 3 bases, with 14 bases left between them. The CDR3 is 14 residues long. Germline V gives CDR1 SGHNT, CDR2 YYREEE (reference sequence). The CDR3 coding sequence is TGTGCCAGCAGTAGCGAGGTATTTGACTATGGCTACACCTTC. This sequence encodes CASSSEVFDYGYTF.

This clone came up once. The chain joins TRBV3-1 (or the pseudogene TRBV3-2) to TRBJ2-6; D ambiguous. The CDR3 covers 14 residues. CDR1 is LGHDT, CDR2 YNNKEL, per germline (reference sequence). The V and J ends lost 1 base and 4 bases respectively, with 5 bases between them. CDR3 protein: CASSQVPGANVLTF. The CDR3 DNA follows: TGTGCCAGCAGCCAAGTTCCGGGGGCCAACGTCCTGACTTTC.

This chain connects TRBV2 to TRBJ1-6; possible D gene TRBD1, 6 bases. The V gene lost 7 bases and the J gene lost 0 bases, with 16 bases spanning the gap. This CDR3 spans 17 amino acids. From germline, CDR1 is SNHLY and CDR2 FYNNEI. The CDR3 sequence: CASTGGQGPSYNSPLHF. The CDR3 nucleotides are TGTGCCAGCACTGGGGGCCAGGGGCCCTCCTATAATTCACCCCTCCACTTT.

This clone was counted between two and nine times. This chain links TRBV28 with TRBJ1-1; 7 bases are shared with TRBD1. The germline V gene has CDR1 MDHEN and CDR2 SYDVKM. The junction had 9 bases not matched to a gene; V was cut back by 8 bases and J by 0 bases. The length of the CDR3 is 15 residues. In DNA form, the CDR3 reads TGTGCCAGCGGACCGACAGGGCATATGAACACTGAAGCTTTCTTT. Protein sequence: CASGPTGHMNTEAFF. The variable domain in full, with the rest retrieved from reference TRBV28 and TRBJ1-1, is DVKVTQSSRYLVKRTGEKVFLECVQDMDHENMFWYRQDPGLGLRLIYFSYDVKMKEKGDIPEGYSVSREKKERFSLILESASTNQTSMYLCASGPTGHMNTEAFFGQGTRLTVV.

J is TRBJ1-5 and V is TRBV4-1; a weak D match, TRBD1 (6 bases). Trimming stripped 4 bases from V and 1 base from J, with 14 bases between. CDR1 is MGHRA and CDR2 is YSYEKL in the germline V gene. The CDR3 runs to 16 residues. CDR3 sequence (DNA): TGCGCCAGCAGCCCCCGGGGGGCAGCAAGCAATCAGCCCCAGCATTTT. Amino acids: CASSPRGAASNQPQHF.

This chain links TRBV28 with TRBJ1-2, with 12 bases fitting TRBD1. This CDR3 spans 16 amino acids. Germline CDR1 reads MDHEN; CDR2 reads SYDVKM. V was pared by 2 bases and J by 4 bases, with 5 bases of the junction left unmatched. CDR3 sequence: CASSLGGTGGPYGYTF. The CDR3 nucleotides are TGTGCCAGCAGTTTAGGGGGGACAGGGGGCCCCTATGGCTACACCTTC.

The CDR3 sequence: CASSPWQAGGSYGYTF. CDR3 in DNA: TGTGCCAGCAGCCCCTGGCAAGCGGGGGGGAGCTATGGCTACACCTTC. The V gene is TRBV7-9, the J gene TRBJ1-2, with D perhaps TRBD1 (5 bases). V was pared by 5 bases and J by 4 bases, with 20 bases between. Germline V lookup: CDR1 SEHNR, CDR2 FQNEAQ (reference sequence). The CDR3 has 16 amino acids.

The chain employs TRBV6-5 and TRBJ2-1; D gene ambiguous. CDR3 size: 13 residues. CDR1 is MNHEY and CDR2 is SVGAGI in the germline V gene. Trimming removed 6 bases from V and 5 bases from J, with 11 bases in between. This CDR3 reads CASSRRPDNEQFF. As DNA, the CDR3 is TGTGCCAGCAGCCGCCGTCCGGACAATGAGCAGTTCTTC.

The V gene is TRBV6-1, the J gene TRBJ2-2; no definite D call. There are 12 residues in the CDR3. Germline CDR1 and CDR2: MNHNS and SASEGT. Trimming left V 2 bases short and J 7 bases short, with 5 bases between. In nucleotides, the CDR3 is TGTGCCAGCAGTGAAAGGAGCGGGGAGCTGTTTTTT. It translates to CASSERSGELFF.

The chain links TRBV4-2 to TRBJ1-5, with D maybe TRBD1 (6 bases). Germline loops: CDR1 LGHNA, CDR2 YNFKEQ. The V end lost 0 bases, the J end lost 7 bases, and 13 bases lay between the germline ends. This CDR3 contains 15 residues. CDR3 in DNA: TGTGCCAGCAGCCAAGATCCCACAGGGATACAGCCCCAGCATTTT. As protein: CASSQDPTGIQPQHF.

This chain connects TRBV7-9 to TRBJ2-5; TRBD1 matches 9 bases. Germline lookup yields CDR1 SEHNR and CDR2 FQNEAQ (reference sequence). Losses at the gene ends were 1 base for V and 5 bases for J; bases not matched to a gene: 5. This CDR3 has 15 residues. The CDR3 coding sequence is TGTGCCAGCAGCTTAGTAACAGGGGGCTTGGAGACCCAGTACTTC. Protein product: CASSLVTGGLETQYF.

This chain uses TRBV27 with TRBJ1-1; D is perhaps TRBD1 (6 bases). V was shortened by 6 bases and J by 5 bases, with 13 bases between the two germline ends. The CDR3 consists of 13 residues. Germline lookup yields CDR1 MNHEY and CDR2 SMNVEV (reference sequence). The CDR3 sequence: CASSKQGSTEAFF. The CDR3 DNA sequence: TGTGCCAGCAGCAAACAGGGTTCTACTGAAGCTTTCTTT.

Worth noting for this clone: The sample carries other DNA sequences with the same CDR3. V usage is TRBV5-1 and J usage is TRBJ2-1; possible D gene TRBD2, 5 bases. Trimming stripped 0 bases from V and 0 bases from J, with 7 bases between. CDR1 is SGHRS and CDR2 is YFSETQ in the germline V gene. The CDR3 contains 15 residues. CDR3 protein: CASSLAGSSYNEQFF. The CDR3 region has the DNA TGCGCCAGCAGCTTGGCGGGGAGCTCCTACAATGAGCAGTTCTTC.

The CDR3 is CASSGAPSGGETQYF. The CDR3 nucleotides read TGCGCCAGCAGCGGGGCCCCTAGCGGCGGGGAGACCCAGTACTTC. This rearrangement joins TRBV5-1 to TRBJ2-5, with TRBD2 matching 7 bases. The CDR3 contains 15 residues. The V and J ends lost 4 bases and 5 bases, in that order; junction bases with no gene match: 11. Germline lookup yields CDR1 SGHRS and CDR2 YFSETQ.

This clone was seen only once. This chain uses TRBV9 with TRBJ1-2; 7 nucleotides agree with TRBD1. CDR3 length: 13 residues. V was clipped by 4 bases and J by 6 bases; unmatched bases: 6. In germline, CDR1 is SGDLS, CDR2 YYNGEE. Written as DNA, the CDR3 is TGTGCCAGCAGCACCGGGACAGCCCATGGCTACACCTTC. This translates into CASSTGTAHGYTF.

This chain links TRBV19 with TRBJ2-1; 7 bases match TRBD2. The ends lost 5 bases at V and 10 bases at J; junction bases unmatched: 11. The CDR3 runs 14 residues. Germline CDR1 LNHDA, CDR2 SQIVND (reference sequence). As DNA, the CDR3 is TGTGCCAGTAGTTATGTCGCGGGAGTCGGGGAGCAGTTCTTC. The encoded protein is CASSYVAGVGEQFF.

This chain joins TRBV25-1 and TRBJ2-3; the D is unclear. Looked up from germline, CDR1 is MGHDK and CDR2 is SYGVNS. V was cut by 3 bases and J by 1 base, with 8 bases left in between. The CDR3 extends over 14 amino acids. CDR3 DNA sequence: TGTGCCAGCAGTGACTACGAGGGCACAGATACGCAGTATTTT. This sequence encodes CASSDYEGTDTQYF.

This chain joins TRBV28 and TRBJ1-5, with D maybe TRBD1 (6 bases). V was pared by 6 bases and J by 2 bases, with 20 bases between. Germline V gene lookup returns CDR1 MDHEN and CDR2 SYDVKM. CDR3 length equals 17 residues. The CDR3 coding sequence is TGTGCCAGCAGCCCGAGGGGGGGGCAAGACGGCAATCAGCCCCAGCATTTT. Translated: CASSPRGGQDGNQPQHF.

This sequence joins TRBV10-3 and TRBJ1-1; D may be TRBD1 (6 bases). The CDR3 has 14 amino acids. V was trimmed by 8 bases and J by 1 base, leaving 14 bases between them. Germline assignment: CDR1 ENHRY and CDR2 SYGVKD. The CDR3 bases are TGTGCCATCGTCCCGGGACATCAGAACACTGAAGCTTTCTTT. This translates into CAIVPGHQNTEAFF.